This T cell receptor beta chain was captured in a study of early T cells in non-severe SARS-CoV-2 infection. The wider study: RNA in bulk from unsorted whole blood was sequenced, and chains were unpaired.

MiXCR was run by TCRdb on the 5' RACE reads, yielding one entry per CDR3 protein. The sample holds more than 65,000 distinct CDR3 sequences; 13% are singletons and the top ten take approximately 5%. In this sample, this clonotype turned up a few times. The receptor's source is an adult who was a healthcare worker with PCR-confirmed SARS-CoV-2 infection or an uninfected control (not recorded which). The sample was whole blood.

The CDR3 sequence: CASSNRQNTDTQYF. CDR3 nucleotide sequence: TGTGCCAGCTCAAATCGGCAGAACACAGATACGCAGTATTTT. The gene calls are TRBV18 and TRBJ2-3; D is uncertain. The germline V gene encodes CDR1 KGHSH and CDR2 LQKENI. V was clipped by 5 bases and J by 2 bases, with 11 bases between them. The CDR3 consists of 14 residues.